This TCR beta chain was identified in a study of control samples from healthy donors and cancer patients. The J segment lost 7 bases and the V segment lost 3 bases, leaving 8 bases of the junction unmatched. Germline CDR1 is SGHRS and CDR2 is YFSETQ. The CDR3 is 16 amino acids. Only in-frame clones appear in the TCRdb table, and some are missing; sequencing was by immunoSEQ multiplex PCR. Among 95,000 to 130,000 clones listed, over 75% were seen once. The chain combines TRBV5-1 with TRBJ2-1, with 12 bases fitting TRBD2. This receptor was identified in a woman aged 50 to 60 with colorectal cancer. Sequencing used PBMCs. This CDR3 is CASSSEGLAGLNEQFF. Written as DNA, the CDR3 is TGCGCCAGCAGCTCTGAAGGACTAGCGGGACTTAATGAGCAGTTCTTC.